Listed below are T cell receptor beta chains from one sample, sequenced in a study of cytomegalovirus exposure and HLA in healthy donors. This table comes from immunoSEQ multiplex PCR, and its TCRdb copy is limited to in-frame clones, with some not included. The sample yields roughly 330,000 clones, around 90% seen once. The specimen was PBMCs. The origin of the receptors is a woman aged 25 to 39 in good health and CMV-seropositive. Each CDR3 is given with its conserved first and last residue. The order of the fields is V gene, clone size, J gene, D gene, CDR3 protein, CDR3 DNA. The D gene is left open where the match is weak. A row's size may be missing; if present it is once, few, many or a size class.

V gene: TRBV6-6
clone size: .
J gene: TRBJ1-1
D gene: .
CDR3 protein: CASSYGPSRIKAFF
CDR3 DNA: TGTGCCAGCAGTTACGGCCCGTCGCGGATTAAAGCTTTCTTT

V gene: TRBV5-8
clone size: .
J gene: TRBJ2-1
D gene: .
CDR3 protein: CASSLGFYNEQFF
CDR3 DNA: TGTGCCAGCAGCTTGGGCTTCTACAATGAGCAGTTCTTC

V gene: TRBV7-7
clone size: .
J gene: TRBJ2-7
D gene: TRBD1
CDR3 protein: CASSPGTGPYEQYF
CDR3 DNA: TGTGCCAGCAGCCCAGGGACAGGGCCCTACGAGCAGTACTTC

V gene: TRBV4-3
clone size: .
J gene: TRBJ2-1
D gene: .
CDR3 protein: CASSQGAVYNEQFF
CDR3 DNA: TGCGCCAGCAGCCAAGGTGCAGTCTACAATGAGCAGTTCTTC

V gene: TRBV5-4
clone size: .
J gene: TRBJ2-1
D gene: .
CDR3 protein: CASSWDTRVNEQFF
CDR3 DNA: TGTGCCAGCAGTTGGGACACCAGGGTCAATGAGCAGTTCTTC

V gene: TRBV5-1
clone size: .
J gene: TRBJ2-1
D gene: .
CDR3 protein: CASSLVSFNEQFF
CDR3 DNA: TGCGCCAGCAGCTTGGTATCCTTCAATGAGCAGTTCTTC

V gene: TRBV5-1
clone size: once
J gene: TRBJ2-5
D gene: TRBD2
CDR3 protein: CASKLAGEETQYF
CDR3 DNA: TGCGCCAGCAAGCTAGCGGGGGAAGAGACCCAGTACTTC

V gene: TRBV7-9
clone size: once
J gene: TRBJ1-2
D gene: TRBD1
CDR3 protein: CASSYRGQVDYGYTF
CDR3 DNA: TGTGCCAGCAGCTACAGGGGGCAGGTTGACTATGGCTACACCTTC

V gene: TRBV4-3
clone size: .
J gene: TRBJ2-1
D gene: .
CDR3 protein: CASSQELPAVDEQFF
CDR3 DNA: TGCGCCAGCAGCCAAGAGCTCCCCGCGGTCGATGAGCAGTTCTTC

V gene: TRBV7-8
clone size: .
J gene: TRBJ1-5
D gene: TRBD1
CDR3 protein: CASSPSDRGYQPQHF
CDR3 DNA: TGTGCCAGCAGCCCATCGGACAGGGGATATCAGCCCCAGCATTTT

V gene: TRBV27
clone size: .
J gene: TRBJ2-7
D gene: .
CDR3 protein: CASSLRIHSEGLYEQYF
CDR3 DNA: TGTGCCAGCAGTCTCCGGATTCATTCCGAGGGTCTCTACGAGCAGTACTTC

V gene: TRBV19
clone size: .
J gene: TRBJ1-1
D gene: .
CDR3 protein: CASSIRLGSEAFF
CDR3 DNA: TGTGCCAGTAGTATCCGCTTAGGTTCAGAAGCTTTCTTT

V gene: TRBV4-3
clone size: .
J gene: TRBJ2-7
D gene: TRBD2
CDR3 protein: CASSQGRAGPYEQYF
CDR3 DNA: TGCGCCAGCAGCCAAGGGAGAGCGGGGCCCTACGAGCAGTACTTC

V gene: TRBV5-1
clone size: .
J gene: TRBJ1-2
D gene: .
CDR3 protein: CASSLEGMGYTF
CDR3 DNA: TGCGCCAGCAGCTTGGAAGGTATGGGCTACACCTTC

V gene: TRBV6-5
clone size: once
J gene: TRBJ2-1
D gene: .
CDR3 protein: CASSYSEAYNEQFF
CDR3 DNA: TGTGCCAGCAGTTACTCTGAGGCATACAATGAGCAGTTCTTC

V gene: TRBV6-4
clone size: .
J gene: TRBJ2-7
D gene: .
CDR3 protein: CASSEGPLSYEQYF
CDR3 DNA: TGTGCCAGCAGTGAGGGACCACTCTCCTACGAGCAGTACTTC

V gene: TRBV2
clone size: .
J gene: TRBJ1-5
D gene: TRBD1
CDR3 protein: CASRGGQGPNQPQHF
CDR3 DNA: TGTGCCAGCAGGGGCGGACAGGGACCTAATCAGCCCCAGCATTTT

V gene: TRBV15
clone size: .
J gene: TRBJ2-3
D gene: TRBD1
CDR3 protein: CATSGDRTGPDTQYF
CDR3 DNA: TGTGCCACCAGCGGAGATAGGACAGGGCCAGATACGCAGTATTTT

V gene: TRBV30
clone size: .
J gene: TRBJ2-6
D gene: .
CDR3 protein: CAWSASFGANVLTF
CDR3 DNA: TGTGCCTGGAGTGCCTCGTTTGGGGCCAACGTCCTGACTTTC

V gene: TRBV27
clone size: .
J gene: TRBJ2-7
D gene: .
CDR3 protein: CASSDRGGTIEQYF
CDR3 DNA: TGTGCCAGCAGTGATCGTGGCGGGACCATCGAGCAGTACTTC

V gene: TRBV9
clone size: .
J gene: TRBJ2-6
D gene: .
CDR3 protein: CASSVGFMSSGANVLTF
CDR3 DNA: TGTGCCAGCAGCGTAGGTTTTATGAGCTCTGGGGCCAACGTCCTGACTTTC

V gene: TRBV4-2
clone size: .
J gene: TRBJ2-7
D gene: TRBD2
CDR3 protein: CASSQEASGSYEQYF
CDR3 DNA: TGTGCCAGCAGCCAAGAGGCTAGCGGGAGCTACGAGCAGTACTTC

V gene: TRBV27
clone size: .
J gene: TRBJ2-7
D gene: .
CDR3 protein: CASSFSGQSYEQYF
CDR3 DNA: TGTGCCAGCAGTTTCTCTGGACAGAGCTACGAGCAGTACTTC

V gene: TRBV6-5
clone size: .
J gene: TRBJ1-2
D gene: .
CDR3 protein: CASSYAQGLRGYTF
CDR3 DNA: TGTGCCAGCAGTTACGCACAGGGATTGAGGGGCTACACCTTC

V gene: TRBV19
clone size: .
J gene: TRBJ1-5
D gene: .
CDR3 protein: CASSRKGTSQPQHF
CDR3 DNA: TGTGCCAGTAGTAGAAAAGGAACGAGCCAGCCCCAGCATTTT

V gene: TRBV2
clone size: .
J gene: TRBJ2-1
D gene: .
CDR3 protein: CASSRINTELTSYNEQFF
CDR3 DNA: TGTGCCAGCAGTCGAATTAACACAGAACTAACATCCTACAATGAGCAGTTCTTC

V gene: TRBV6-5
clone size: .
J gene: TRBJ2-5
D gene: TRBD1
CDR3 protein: CASRGTGGYGETQYF
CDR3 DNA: TGTGCCAGCAGAGGGACAGGGGGCTATGGGGAGACCCAGTACTTC

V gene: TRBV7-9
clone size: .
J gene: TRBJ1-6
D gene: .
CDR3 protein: CASSLERSGRGSPLHF
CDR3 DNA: TGTGCCAGCAGCTTAGAGAGATCGGGCCGGGGGTCACCCCTCCACTTT

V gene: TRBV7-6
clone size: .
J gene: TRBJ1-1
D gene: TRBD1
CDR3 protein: CASSFSVGQGATEAFF
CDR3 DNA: TGTGCCAGCAGCTTTAGCGTGGGACAGGGGGCTACTGAAGCTTTCTTT

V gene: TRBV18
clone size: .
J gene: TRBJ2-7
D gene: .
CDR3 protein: CASSRLTLFDEQYF
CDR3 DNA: TGTGCCAGCTCACGTCTGACCTTGTTCGACGAGCAGTACTTC

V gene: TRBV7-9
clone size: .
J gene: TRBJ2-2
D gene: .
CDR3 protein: CASSRTRGSQNTGELFF
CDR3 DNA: TGTGCCAGCAGCCGGACCCGGGGCAGCCAGAACACCGGGGAGCTGTTTTTT